This T cell receptor beta chain was profiled in a study of beta chain features in type 1 diabetes. The CDR3 extends over 16 amino acids. Germline lookup yields CDR1 MNHEY and CDR2 SMNVEV (reference sequence). Trimming removed 5 bases from V and 1 base from J, with 12 bases in between. General study findings and limits: Among all four CD4+ subsets, Type 1 diabetes patients had TCRB CDR3s that were moderately but significantly shorter.

Points on this clone: The antigen remains unidentified.

Reverse transcription of all isolated RNA meant that expressed TCRB transcripts were sequenced. Clones were sequenced by immunoSEQ multiplex PCR, and TCRdb holds only the in-frame ones, with some missing. The data contain hundreds of thousands of clones, 15% to 19% of them singletons. The specimen sequenced was naive CD4+ T cells from blood. The chain carries TRBV27 and TRBJ1-6; perhaps TRBD1 as D (5 bases). The TCR comes from a man between 18 and 35 years old in good health. DNA for the CDR3: TGTGCCAGCAGTGGGGCGGCCGGATCCTATAATTCACCCCTCCACTTT. Translated: CASSGAAGSYNSPLHF.